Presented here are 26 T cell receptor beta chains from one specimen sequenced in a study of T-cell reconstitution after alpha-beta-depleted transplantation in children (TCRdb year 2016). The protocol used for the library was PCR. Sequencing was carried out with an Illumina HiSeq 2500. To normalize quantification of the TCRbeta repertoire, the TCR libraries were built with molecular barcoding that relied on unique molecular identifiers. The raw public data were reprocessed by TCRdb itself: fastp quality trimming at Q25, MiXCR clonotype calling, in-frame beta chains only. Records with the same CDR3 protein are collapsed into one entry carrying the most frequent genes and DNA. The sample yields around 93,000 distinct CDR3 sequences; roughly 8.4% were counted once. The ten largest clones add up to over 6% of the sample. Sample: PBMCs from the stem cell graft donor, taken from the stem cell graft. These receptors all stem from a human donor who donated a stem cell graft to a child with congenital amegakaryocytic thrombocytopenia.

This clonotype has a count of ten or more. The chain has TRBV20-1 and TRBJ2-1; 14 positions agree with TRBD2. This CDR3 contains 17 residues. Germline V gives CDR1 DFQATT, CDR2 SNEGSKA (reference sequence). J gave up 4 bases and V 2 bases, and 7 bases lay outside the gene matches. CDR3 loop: CSARPGLAGGPYNEQFF. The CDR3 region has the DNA TGCAGTGCTAGACCCGGACTAGCGGGAGGCCCTTACAATGAGCAGTTCTTC.

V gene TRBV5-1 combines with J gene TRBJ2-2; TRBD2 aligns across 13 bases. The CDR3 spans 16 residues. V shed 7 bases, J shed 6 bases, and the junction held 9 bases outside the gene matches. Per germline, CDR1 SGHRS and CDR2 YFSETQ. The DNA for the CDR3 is TGCGCCAGCGAGTACGGACTAGCGGGGGTTGCCGGGGAGCTGTTTTTT. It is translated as CASEYGLAGVAGELFF.

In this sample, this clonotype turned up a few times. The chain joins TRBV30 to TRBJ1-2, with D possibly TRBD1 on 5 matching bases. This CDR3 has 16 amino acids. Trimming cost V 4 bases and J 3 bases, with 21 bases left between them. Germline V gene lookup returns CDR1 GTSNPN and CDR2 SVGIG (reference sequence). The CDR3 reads CAWIPLGRGTYYGYTF. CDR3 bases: TGTGCCTGGATCCCCCTAGGGCGGGGCACCTACTATGGCTACACCTTC.

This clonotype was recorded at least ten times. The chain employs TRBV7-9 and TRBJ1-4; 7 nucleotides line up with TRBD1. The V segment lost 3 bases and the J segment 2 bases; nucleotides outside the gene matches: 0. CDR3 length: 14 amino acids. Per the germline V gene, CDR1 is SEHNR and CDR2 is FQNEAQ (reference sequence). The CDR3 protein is CASSLTGTNEKLFF. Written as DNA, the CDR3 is TGTGCCAGCAGCTTGACAGGGACTAATGAAAAACTGTTTTTT.

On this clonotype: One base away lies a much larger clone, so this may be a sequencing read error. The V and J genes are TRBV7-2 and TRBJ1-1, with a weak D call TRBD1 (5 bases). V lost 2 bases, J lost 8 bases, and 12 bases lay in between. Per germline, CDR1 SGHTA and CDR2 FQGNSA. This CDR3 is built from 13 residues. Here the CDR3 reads CASSLRGVPEAFF. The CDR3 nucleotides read TGTGCCAGCAGCTTACGGGGGGTACCGGAAGCTTTCTTT.

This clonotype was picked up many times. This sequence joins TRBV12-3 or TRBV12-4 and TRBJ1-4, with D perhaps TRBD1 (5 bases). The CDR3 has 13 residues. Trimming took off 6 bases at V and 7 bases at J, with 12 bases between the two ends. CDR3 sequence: CASRGDIIEKLFF. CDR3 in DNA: TGTGCCAGCAGAGGGGATATTATTGAAAAACTGTTTTTT.

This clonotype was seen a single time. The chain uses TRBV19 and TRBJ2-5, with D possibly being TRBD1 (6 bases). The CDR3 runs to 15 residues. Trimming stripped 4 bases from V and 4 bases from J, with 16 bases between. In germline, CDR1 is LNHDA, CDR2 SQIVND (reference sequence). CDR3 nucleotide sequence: TGTGCCAGTAGTAGGGTAAAACAGGGTGGAGAGACCCAGTACTTC. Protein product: CASSRVKQGGETQYF.

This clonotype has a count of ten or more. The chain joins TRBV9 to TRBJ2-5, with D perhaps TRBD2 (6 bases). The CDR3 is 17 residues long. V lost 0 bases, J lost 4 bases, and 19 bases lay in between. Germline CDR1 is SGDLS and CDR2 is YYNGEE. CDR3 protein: CASSVEVSDLGGETQYF. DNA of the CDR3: TGTGCCAGCAGCGTAGAGGTCTCGGACCTGGGGGGAGAGACCCAGTACTTC.

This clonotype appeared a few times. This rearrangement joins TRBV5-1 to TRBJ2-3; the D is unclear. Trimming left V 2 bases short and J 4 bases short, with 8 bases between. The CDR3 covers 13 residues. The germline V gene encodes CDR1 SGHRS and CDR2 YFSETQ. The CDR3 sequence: CASSFAGPDTQYF. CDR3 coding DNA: TGCGCCAGCAGCTTCGCTGGCCCAGATACGCAGTATTTT. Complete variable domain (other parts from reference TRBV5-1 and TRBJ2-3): KAGVTQTPRYLIKTRGQQVTLSCSPISGHRSVSWYQQTPGQGLQFLFEYFSETQRNKGNFPGRFSGRQFSNSRSEMNVSTLELGDSALYLCASSFAGPDTQYFGPGTRLTVL.

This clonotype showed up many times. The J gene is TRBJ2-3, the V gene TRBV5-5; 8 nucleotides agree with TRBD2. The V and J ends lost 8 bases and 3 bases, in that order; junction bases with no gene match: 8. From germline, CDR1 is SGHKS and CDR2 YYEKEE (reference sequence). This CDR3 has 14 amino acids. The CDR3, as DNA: TGTGCCAGTTCGGGAGGGTCATGGACAGATACGCAGTATTTT. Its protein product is CASSGGSWTDTQYF.

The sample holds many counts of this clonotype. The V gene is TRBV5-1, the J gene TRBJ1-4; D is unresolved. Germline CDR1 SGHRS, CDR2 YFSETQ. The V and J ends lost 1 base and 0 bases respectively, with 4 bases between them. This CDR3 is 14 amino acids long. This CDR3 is CASSLTATNEKLFF. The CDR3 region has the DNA TGCGCCAGCAGCTTGACAGCAACTAATGAAAAACTGTTTTTT.

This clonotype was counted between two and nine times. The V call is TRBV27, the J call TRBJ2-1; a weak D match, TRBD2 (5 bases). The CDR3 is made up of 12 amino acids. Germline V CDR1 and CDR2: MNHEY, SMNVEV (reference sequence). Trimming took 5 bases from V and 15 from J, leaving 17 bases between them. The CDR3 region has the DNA TGTGCCAGCAGTACGACCCGGGGTGGGCTGTTCTTC. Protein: CASSTTRGGLFF.

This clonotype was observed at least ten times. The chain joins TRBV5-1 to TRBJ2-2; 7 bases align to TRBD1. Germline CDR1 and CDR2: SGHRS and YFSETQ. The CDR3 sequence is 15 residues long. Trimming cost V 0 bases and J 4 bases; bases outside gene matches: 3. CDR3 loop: CASSLEGASTGELFF. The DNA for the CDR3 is TGCGCCAGCAGCTTGGAGGGGGCGAGCACCGGGGAGCTGTTTTTT.

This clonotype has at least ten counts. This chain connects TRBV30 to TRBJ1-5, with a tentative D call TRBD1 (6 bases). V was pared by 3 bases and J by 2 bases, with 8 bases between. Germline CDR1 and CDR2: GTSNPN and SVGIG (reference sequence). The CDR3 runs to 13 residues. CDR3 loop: CAWRDSGNQPQHF. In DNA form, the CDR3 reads TGTGCCTGGAGGGACAGCGGCAATCAGCCCCAGCATTTT. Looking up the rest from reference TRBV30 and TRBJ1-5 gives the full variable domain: SQTIHQWPATLVQPVGSPLSLECTVEGTSNPNLYWYRQAAGRGLQLLFYSVGIGQISSEVPQNLSASRPQDRQFILSSKKLLLSDSGFYLCAWRDSGNQPQHFGDGTRLSIL.

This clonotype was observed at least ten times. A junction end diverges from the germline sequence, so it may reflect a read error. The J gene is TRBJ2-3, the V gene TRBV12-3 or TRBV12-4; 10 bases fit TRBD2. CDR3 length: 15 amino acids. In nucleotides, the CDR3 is TGTGCCAGCAGCTTAGCGGGGGGAGTCACAGATACGCAGTATTTT. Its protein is CASSLAGGVTDTQYF.

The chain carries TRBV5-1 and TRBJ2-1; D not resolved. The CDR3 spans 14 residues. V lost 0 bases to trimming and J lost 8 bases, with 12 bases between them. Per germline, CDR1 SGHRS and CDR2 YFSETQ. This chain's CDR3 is CASSLAATGDEQFF. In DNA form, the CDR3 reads TGCGCCAGCAGCTTGGCCGCCACTGGAGATGAGCAGTTCTTC.

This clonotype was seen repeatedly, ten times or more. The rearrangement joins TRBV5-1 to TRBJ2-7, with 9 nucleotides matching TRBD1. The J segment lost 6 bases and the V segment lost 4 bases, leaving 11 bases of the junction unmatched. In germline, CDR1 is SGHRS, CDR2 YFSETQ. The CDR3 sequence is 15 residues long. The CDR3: CASSPGTGKLSEQYF. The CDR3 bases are TGCGCCAGCAGCCCAGGGACAGGGAAATTATCCGAGCAGTACTTC.

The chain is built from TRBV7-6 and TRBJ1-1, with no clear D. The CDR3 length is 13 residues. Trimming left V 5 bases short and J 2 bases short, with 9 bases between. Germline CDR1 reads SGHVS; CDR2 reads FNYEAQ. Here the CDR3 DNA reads TGTGCCAGCAGCCCTACAAGAAACACTGAAGCTTTCTTT. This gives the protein CASSPTRNTEAFF.

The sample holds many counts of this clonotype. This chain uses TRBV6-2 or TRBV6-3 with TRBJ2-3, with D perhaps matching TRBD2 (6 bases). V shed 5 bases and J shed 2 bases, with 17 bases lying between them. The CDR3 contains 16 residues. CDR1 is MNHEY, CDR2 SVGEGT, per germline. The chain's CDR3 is CASSAEVADITDTQYF. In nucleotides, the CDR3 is TGTGCCAGCAGTGCCGAAGTAGCGGATATCACAGATACGCAGTATTTT.

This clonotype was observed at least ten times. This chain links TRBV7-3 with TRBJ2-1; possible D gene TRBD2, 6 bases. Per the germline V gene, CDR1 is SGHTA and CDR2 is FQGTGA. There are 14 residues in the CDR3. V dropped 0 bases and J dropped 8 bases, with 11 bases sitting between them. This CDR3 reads CASSLTTGSHEQFF. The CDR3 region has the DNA TGTGCCAGCAGCTTAACAACCGGGAGCCATGAGCAGTTCTTC.

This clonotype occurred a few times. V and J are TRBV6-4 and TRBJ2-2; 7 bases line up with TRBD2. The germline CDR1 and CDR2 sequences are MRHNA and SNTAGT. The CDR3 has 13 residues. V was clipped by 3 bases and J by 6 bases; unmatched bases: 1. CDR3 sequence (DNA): TGTGCCAGCAGTGAGCGGGAGTCCGGGGAGCTGTTTTTT. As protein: CASSERESGELFF.

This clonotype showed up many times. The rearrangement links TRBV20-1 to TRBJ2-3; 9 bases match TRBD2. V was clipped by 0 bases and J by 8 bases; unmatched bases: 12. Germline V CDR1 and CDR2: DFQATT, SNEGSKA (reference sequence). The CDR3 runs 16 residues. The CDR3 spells CSARDPSGAPLLTQYF. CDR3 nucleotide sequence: TGCAGTGCTAGAGACCCTAGCGGGGCCCCCCTTCTTACGCAGTATTTT.

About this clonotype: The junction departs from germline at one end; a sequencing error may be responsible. The CDR3 loop reads CASSWGNRAGTEAFF. The CDR3 nucleotides are TGCGCCAGCAGCTGGGGGAACAGGGCCGGGACTGAAGCTTTCTTC. This chain uses TRBV5-1 with TRBJ1-1, with D perhaps matching TRBD1 (6 bases). CDR1 and CDR2 (germline): SGHRS, YFSETQ. This CDR3 comprises 15 residues.

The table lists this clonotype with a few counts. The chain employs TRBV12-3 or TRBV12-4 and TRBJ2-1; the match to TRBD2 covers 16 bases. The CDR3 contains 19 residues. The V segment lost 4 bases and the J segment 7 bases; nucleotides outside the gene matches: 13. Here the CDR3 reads CASSSAGTSGGATRNEQFF. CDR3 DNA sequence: TGTGCCAGCAGTTCTGCCGGGACTAGCGGGGGGGCCACGCGAAATGAGCAGTTCTTC.

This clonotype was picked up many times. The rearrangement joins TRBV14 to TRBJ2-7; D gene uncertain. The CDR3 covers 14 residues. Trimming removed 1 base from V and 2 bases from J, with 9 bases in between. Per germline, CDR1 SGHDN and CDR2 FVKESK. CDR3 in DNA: TGTGCCAGCAGCCAAGTATTCCACCCCTACGAGCAGTACTTC. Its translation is CASSQVFHPYEQYF.

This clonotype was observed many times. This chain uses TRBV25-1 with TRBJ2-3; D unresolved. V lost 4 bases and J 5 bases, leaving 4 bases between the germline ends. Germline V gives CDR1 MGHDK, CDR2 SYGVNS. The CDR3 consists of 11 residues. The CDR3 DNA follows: TGTGCCAGCAGTGGGAGAGATACGCAGTATTTT. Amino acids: CASSGRDTQYF.